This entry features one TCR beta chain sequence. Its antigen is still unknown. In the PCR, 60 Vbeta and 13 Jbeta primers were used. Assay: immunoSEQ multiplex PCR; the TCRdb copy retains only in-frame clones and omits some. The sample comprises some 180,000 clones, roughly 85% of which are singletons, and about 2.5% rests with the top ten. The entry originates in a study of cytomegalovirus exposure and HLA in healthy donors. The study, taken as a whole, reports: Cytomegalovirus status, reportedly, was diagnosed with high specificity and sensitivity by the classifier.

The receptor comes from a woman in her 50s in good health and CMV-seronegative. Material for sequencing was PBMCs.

Here the CDR3 reads CASSSGTGQLVGYTF. In DNA form, the CDR3 reads TGCGCCAGCAGCTCCGGGACAGGGCAACTTGTTGGCTACACCTTC. This rearrangement joins TRBV5-1 to TRBJ1-2; the match to TRBD1 covers 9 bases. J was trimmed by 7 bases and V by 3 bases; bases with no gene match: 10. There are 15 residues in the CDR3. Per the germline V gene, CDR1 is SGHRS and CDR2 is YFSETQ.